The 15 T cell receptor beta chains below come from one sample, sequenced in a study of shared clonotypes between healthy human individuals. This table comes from immunoSEQ multiplex PCR, and its TCRdb copy is limited to in-frame clones, with some not included. This table holds around 2.5 million clones, roughly 93% found once. Material for sequencing was naive CD4+ T cells from PBMCs. Subset reported: CD45RA+ positively selected. The receptors here all came from a man younger than 35 in good health. Some clones in this sample may be carry-over from other donors' samples.

V is TRBV7-8 and J is TRBJ1-1; D gene ambiguous. Deletions cut 1 base from V and 4 bases from J, with 13 bases between. CDR1 SGHVS and CDR2 FQNEAQ come from the germline V gene. This CDR3 is 15 amino acids long. The DNA for the CDR3 is TGTGCCAGCAGCTTAGTCCTCCGGGTAGGCACTGAAGCTTTCTTT. Residues: CASSLVLRVGTEAFF. Supplemented by reference TRBV7-8 and TRBJ1-1, the full variable domain reads GAGVSQSPRYKVAKRGQDVALRCDPISGHVSLFWYQQALGQGPEFLTYFQNEAQLDKSGLPSDRFFAERPEGSVSTLKIQRTQQEDSAVYLCASSLVLRVGTEAFFGQGTRLTVV.

The chain combines TRBV5-1 with TRBJ2-7; 13 bases fit TRBD2. The CDR3 is 15 amino acids. Per germline, CDR1 SGHRS and CDR2 YFSETQ. Trimming removed 4 bases from V and 2 bases from J; junction bases left unmatched: 3. CDR3 in amino acids: CASSLLAGGAYEQYF. In DNA, the CDR3 is TGCGCCAGCAGCCTACTAGCGGGAGGGGCCTACGAGCAGTACTTC. The full variable domain, in which reference TRBV5-1 and TRBJ2-7 provide the parts outside the CDR3, is KAGVTQTPRYLIKTRGQQVTLSCSPISGHRSVSWYQQTPGQGLQFLFEYFSETQRNKGNFPGRFSGRQFSNSRSEMNVSTLELGDSALYLCASSLLAGGAYEQYFGPGTRLTVT.

This clone has just one count. The rearrangement joins TRBV5-1 to TRBJ2-7, with D perhaps matching TRBD1 (5 bases). Germline assignment: CDR1 SGHRS and CDR2 YFSETQ. The CDR3 runs to 13 residues. Between the trimmed V and J ends, which lost 1 base and 3 bases, there was a span of 8 bases. DNA for the CDR3: TGCGCCAGCAGCTTGATCAGGGACTACGAGCAGTACTTC. Its protein product is CASSLIRDYEQYF.

CDR3 coding DNA: TGTGCCAGCAGCCTCCCAATAGGCAGGGGGCTTTCCGCTGAAGCTTTCTTT. Protein sequence: CASSLPIGRGLSAEAFF. The V and J genes are TRBV7-2 and TRBJ1-1, with 8 bases fitting TRBD1. This CDR3 spans 17 amino acids. The V and J ends lost 5 bases and 6 bases, in that order; junction bases with no gene match: 17. CDR1 SGHTA and CDR2 FQGNSA come from the germline V gene.

This clone was seen more than once but under ten times. This chain joins TRBV19 and TRBJ1-2, with 12 bases lining up with TRBD1. Germline CDR1 and CDR2: LNHDA and SQIVND (reference sequence). The CDR3 totals 15 residues. The V gene end was trimmed by 5 bases and the J gene end by 6 bases; junction bases not matched to a gene: 7. DNA for the CDR3: TGTGCCAGTAGTCGGCGGGACAGGGGGCTTGATGGCTACACCTTC. This sequence encodes CASSRRDRGLDGYTF.

This clone appeared once. This chain joins TRBV19 and TRBJ2-4; no definite D call. The CDR3 is 16 amino acids. Germline loops: CDR1 LNHDA, CDR2 SQIVND (reference sequence). The V and J ends lost 3 bases and 0 bases respectively, with 12 bases between them. CDR3 residues: CASSIQNGVAKNIQYF. The CDR3 DNA follows: TGTGCCAGTAGTATCCAGAACGGAGTAGCCAAAAACATTCAGTACTTC.

This sequence joins TRBV5-1 and TRBJ2-2; D is uncertain. Trimming removed 0 bases at V and 0 bases at J, with 6 bases between. The CDR3 is made up of 15 amino acids. The germline V gene encodes CDR1 SGHRS and CDR2 YFSETQ. The CDR3 nucleotides are TGCGCCAGCAGCTTGGACCATGCGAACACCGGGGAGCTGTTTTTT. As protein: CASSLDHANTGELFF.

This chain uses TRBV19 with TRBJ2-2, with 8 bases aligning to TRBD1. After removal of 3 bases from V and 6 bases from J, the junction contained 9 bases not matched to a gene. In germline, CDR1 is LNHDA, CDR2 SQIVND (reference sequence). CDR3 size: 16 residues. CDR3 DNA: TGTGCCAGTAGTATTTTGGCAGGGGGCAAGCCCGGGGAGCTGTTTTTT. Protein sequence: CASSILAGGKPGELFF.

The chain combines TRBV5-1 with TRBJ1-1; TRBD1 is a possible D gene (5 bases). The germline V gene has CDR1 SGHRS and CDR2 YFSETQ. Trimming took off 4 bases at V and 6 bases at J, with 22 bases between the two ends. This CDR3 has 16 residues. CDR3 nucleotide sequence: TGCGCCAGCAGCCGGCTCGCGGGGGGGATGCAAGCTGAAGCTTTCTTT. This gives the protein CASSRLAGGMQAEAFF.

The chain couples TRBV5-1 to TRBJ2-3; D may be TRBD2 (6 bases). CDR3 length equals 16 residues. CDR1 SGHRS and CDR2 YFSETQ come from the germline V gene. Deletions cut 2 bases from V and 0 bases from J, with 13 bases between. The CDR3 sequence: CASSFVSGASTDTQYF. The DNA for the CDR3 is TGCGCCAGCAGCTTTGTTAGCGGAGCTAGCACAGATACGCAGTATTTT.

The gene calls are TRBV5-1 and TRBJ1-2, with D unclear. The V gene's germline CDR1 is SGHRS and CDR2 YFSETQ. Trimming removed 0 bases from V and 3 bases from J, with 9 bases in between. This CDR3 region has 14 residues. The CDR3 here is CASSLATLDYGYTF. The CDR3 coding sequence is TGCGCCAGCAGCTTGGCTACATTGGACTATGGCTACACCTTC.

The chain links TRBV4-1 to TRBJ1-2; 10 bases agree with TRBD1. V was clipped by 2 bases and J by 8 bases; unmatched bases: 8. Germline CDR1 and CDR2: MGHRA and YSYEKL. The CDR3 runs 15 residues. The CDR3 DNA reads as TGCGCCAGCAGCCAACCAGACAGGGGGCGCAGGGGCTACACCTTC. Translation: CASSQPDRGRRGYTF.

This clone was picked up a small number of times. The chain recombines TRBV19 with TRBJ1-1, with 8 bases matching TRBD1. Germline CDR1 reads LNHDA; CDR2 reads SQIVND (reference sequence). V shed 7 bases and J 9 bases; nucleotides not matched to a gene: 10. This CDR3 comprises 13 residues. CDR3 nucleotide sequence: TGTGCCAGTACTATTGACAGGGGCGCGAAAGCTTTCTTT. It specifies CASTIDRGAKAFF.

V usage is TRBV28 and J usage is TRBJ1-2; D is possibly TRBD1 (6 bases). Germline lookup yields CDR1 MDHEN and CDR2 SYDVKM. The CDR3 length is 13 residues. V lost 6 bases and J lost 5, with 13 bases in between. The CDR3 DNA is TGTGCCAGCAGCATGGGGGGCGGATATGGCTACACCTTC. Translated, it gives CASSMGGGYGYTF.

The rearrangement uses TRBV7-2 and TRBJ2-5; 11 bases are shared with TRBD1. CDR1 and CDR2 from the germline V gene are SGHTA and FQGNSA. The CDR3 is 16 residues long. V dropped 3 bases and J dropped 3; count of bases not matched to a gene: 6. The CDR3 sequence is CASSFTRTGGKETQYF. The CDR3 DNA follows: TGTGCCAGCAGCTTTACCAGGACAGGGGGCAAAGAGACCCAGTACTTC.